Listed below are T cell receptor beta chains from one sample, sequenced in a study of T-cell memory formation after mild COVID-19. MiXCR, run by TCRdb on the 5' RACE reads, gives a single entry per CDR3 protein. In the table there are about 560,000 distinct CDR3 sequences, 20% to 25% of which are singletons. The sample consisted of PBMCs or a T cell subset sorted from them (not recorded which). The receptors here all came from an adult woman who had mild COVID-19 (a few samples of this study predate the infection). Cell type and time point are not known. The conserved cysteine and the conserved F or W are not part of the CDR3 here.

>TRBJ1-1|TRBV9|13
ASSVKDTLGTEAF
>TRBJ2-3|TRBV7-2|13
ASCYWGTSTDTQY
>TRBJ1-2|TRBV15|12
ATSRDRGAVGYT
>TRBJ2-5|TRBV4-3|11
ASSQGRDETQY
>TRBJ1-6|TRBV30|13
AWSVQNRGNSPLH
>TRBJ2-2|TRBV12-3/TRBV12-4|13
ASSLLGFGTGELF
>TRBJ2-1|TRBV20-1|13
SAGATTRGSGEQF
>TRBJ2-7|TRBV29-1|13
SVEDRTGNPYEQY
>TRBJ1-4|TRBV18|14
ASSPTLTGGSEKLF
>TRBJ2-7|TRBV2|10
ASRVGSYEQY
>TRBJ2-3|TRBV9|14
ASSVAAGGRADTQY
>TRBJ2-7|TRBV11-2|12
ASSSQGRGGEQY
>TRBJ2-7|TRBV6-5|12
ASSRQSSSYEQY
>TRBJ2-3|TRBV4-2|13
ASSQGGAGEDTQY
>TRBJ2-7|TRBV6-5|10
ASRALRSEQY
>TRBJ2-7|TRBV7-6|11
ASSLVTGHEQY
>TRBJ2-7|TRBV7-9|12
ASSWDRGPDEQY
>TRBJ2-2|TRBV15|15
ATSRDRSGGRTGELF
>TRBJ1-4|TRBV7-2|13
ASSLTPTLNEKLF